One sample yielded the 10 T cell receptor beta chains listed below, sequenced in a study of cytomegalovirus exposure and HLA in healthy donors. The PCR employed 60 Vbeta primers together with 13 Jbeta primers. Here immunoSEQ multiplex PCR was the method, and the copy in TCRdb shows in-frame clones only, minus some. The sample yields fewer than 250,000 clones, over 75% seen once. The specimen sequenced was PBMCs. The receptors derive from a woman aged 50 to 60 in good health and CMV-seropositive.

CDR3 nucleotide sequence: TGTGCCAGTAGCTACACTAGTGCAGATACGCAGTATTTT. This codes for CASSYTSADTQYF. This chain joins TRBV19 and TRBJ2-3; the D gene is possibly TRBD2 (5 bases). This CDR3 region has 13 residues. V dropped 6 bases and J dropped 4 bases, with 11 bases sitting between them. Germline CDR1 is LNHDA and CDR2 is SQIVND (reference sequence).

This chain uses TRBV10-3 with TRBJ1-1; unclear D gene. Germline CDR1 and CDR2: ENHRY and SYGVKD. This CDR3 has 14 amino acids. Trimming pared 7 bases from V and 0 bases from J, leaving 12 bases between. The CDR3: CAIKQPEMNTEAFF. For the CDR3, the DNA is TGTGCCATCAAGCAGCCGGAGATGAACACTGAAGCTTTCTTT.

The chain employs TRBV7-9 and TRBJ2-7; 9 bases are shared with TRBD2. CDR1 is SEHNR, CDR2 FQNEAQ, per germline (reference sequence). The CDR3 spans 17 residues. Trimming took 2 bases from V and 3 from J; bases not matched to a gene: 11. Here the CDR3 reads CASSLLYGGGAGYEQYF. CDR3 coding DNA: TGTGCCAGCAGCTTACTCTACGGCGGGGGGGCCGGCTACGAGCAGTACTTC.

This chain links TRBV5-4 with TRBJ2-5, with 8 bases identical to TRBD1. V was clipped by 2 bases and J by 2 bases; unmatched bases: 8. The CDR3 is 16 amino acids. Germline lookup yields CDR1 SGHNT and CDR2 YYREEE (reference sequence). The CDR3 region is CASSFLGQVNQETQYF. The CDR3 nucleotides read TGTGCCAGCAGCTTCTTGGGACAGGTGAATCAAGAGACCCAGTACTTC.

This clone has only one observation. The J gene is TRBJ1-1, the V gene TRBV11-2, with 8 bases identical to TRBD1. Germline CDR1 reads SGHAT; CDR2 reads FQNNGV. The CDR3 consists of 13 residues. Trimming removed 0 bases from V and 10 bases from J; junction bases left unmatched: 4. The CDR3: CASSLEPGTGAFF. The DNA of the CDR3 is TGTGCCAGCAGCTTAGAGCCCGGGACAGGAGCTTTCTTT.

This clone was observed once. The chain recombines TRBV7-9 with TRBJ2-3, with D maybe TRBD1 (5 bases). This CDR3 is built from 14 residues. Germline CDR1 SEHNR, CDR2 FQNEAQ (reference sequence). Trimming removed 5 bases at V and 2 bases at J, with 11 bases between. This CDR3 reads CASSKQETTDTQYF. The DNA of the CDR3 is TGTGCCAGCAGCAAACAGGAGACCACAGATACGCAGTATTTT.

The chain recombines TRBV18 with TRBJ1-2; D possibly corresponds to TRBD1 (6 bases). CDR3 length: 15 amino acids. The V gene lost 6 bases and the J gene lost 3 bases, with 17 bases spanning the gap. Per the germline V gene, CDR1 is KGHSH and CDR2 is LQKENI. The CDR3 DNA is TGTGCCAGCTCCCCGGACAGACTAAGTTACTATGGCTACACCTTC. It translates to CASSPDRLSYYGYTF.

This chain connects TRBV7-3 to TRBJ1-1; D not resolved. Trimming stripped 0 bases from V and 5 bases from J, with 10 bases between. Germline values: CDR1 SGHTA, CDR2 FQGTGA. The CDR3 runs 14 residues. The CDR3 spells CASSLTGSRTEAFF. The CDR3 bases are TGTGCCAGCAGCTTAACAGGGAGTCGAACTGAAGCTTTCTTT.

This chain joins TRBV6-5 and TRBJ1-2, with 9 positions matching TRBD1. The CDR3 is made up of 15 amino acids. V lost 5 bases to trimming and J lost 5 bases; unmatched junction nucleotides: 9. From germline, CDR1 is MNHEY and CDR2 SVGAGI. For the CDR3, the DNA is TGTGCCAGCAGTAATCACAGGGGGCAGTGGTATGGCTACACCTTC. Its translation is CASSNHRGQWYGYTF.

This clone appeared a single time. The chain recombines TRBV7-2 with TRBJ1-2, with 9 bases identical to TRBD1. V shed 5 bases and J 8 bases; nucleotides not matched to a gene: 9. From germline, CDR1 is SGHTA and CDR2 FQGNSA. This CDR3 comprises 14 residues. The CDR3 loop is CASSLTGGAGGYTF. The CDR3 DNA sequence: TGTGCCAGCAGCCTTACAGGGGGCGCGGGAGGCTACACCTTC.